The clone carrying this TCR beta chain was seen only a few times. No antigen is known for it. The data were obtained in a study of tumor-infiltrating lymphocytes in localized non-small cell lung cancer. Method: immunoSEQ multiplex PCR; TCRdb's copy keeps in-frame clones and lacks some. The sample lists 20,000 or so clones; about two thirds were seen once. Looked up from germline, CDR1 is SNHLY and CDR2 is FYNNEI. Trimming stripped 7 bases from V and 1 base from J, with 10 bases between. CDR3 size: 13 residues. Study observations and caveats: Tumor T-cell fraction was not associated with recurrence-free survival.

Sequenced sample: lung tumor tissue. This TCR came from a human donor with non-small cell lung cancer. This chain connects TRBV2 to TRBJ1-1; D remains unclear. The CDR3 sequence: CASNGERNTEAFF. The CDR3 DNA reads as TGTGCCAGCAATGGAGAGAGGAACACTGAAGCTTTCTTT.